The entry below describes one T cell receptor (beta chain). What it recognizes is unknown. Between the trimmed V and J ends, which lost 3 bases and 2 bases, there was a span of 8 bases. The germline CDR1 and CDR2 sequences are MRHNA and SNTAGT. This CDR3 has 15 residues. This sample stems from a study of cytomegalovirus exposure and HLA in healthy donors. Overall study: A preliminary data release comprised about 85 million unique TCRs obtained from HLA-typed donors.

PCR amplification relied on 60 Vbeta primers (plus 13 Jbeta primers). Produced via immunoSEQ multiplex PCR; TCRdb's table is partial and in-frame only. The sample yields 160,000 or so clones, more than 60% seen once. Study conclusions and caveats: An analysis was carried out at a later point. It showed that HLA-associated TCR beta chains were more clonally expanded than equally common non-associated chains.

Sequences were obtained from PBMCs. This chain connects TRBV6-4 to TRBJ1-6; TRBD1 is a possible D gene (6 bases). The sequence derives from a man aged 40-49 years in good health and CMV-seronegative. The CDR3 bases are TGTGCCAGCAGTGATACAGGGACCTATAATTCACCCCTCCACTTT. Protein product: CASSDTGTYNSPLHF.